This TCR beta chain appears in the sequencing data of a study of neoadjuvant nivolumab and ipilimumab in lung cancer. Study-wide context: Patients got nivolumab 3 mg/kg on days 1, 15 and 29; combination added ipilimumab 1 mg/kg day 1. Findings and limits, study-wide: Only two of four nivolumab-treated tumors gained richness and clonality by surgery. Pretherapy blood TCR richness correlated positively with resected tumor richness. TCR richness and clonality were higher in tumors than adjacent uninvolved lung.

About this clone itself: Antigen: not known.

This CDR3 spans 14 amino acids. The germline V gene has CDR1 SGHDT and CDR2 YYEEEE. Trimming took off 4 bases at V and 7 bases at J, with 12 bases between the two ends. Repertoires were generated with immunoSEQ multiplex PCR, while TCRdb's copy carries only in-frame clones and drops some. The sample yields 30,000 to 35,000 clones, approximately 90% seen once. The chain links TRBV5-6 to TRBJ1-6; the D is unclear. This receptor was taken from an adult with non-small cell lung cancer. The material was peripheral blood, obtained after neoadjuvant nivolumab, alone or with ipilimumab, at or shortly before surgery. CDR3 amino acids: CASSLSIRNSPLHF. The CDR3 nucleotides read TGTGCCAGCAGCCTGAGCATACGAAATTCACCCCTCCACTTT.